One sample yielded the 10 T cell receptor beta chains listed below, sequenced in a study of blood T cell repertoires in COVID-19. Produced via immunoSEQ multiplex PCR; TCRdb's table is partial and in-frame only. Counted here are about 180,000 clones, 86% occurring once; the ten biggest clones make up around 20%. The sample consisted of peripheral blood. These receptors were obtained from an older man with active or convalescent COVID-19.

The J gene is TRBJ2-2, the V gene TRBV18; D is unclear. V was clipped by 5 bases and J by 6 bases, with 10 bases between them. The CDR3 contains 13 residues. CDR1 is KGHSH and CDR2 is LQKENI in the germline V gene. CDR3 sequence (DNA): TGTGCCAGCTCAGGAGATTATTCCGGGGAGCTGTTTTTT. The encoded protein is CASSGDYSGELFF.

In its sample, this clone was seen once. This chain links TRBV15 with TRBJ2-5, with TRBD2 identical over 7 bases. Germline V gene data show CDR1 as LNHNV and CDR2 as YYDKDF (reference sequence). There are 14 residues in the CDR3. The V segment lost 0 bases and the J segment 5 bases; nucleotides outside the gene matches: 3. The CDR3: CATSRDQGGETQYF. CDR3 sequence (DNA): TGTGCCACCAGCAGAGATCAGGGAGGGGAGACCCAGTACTTC.

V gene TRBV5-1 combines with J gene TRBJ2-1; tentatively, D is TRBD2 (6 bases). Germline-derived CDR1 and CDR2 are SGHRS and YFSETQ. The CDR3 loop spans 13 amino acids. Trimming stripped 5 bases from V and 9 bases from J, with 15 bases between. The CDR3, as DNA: TGCGCCAGCAGGGAGGGTCTTGGGAGTGAGCAGTTCTTC. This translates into CASREGLGSEQFF.

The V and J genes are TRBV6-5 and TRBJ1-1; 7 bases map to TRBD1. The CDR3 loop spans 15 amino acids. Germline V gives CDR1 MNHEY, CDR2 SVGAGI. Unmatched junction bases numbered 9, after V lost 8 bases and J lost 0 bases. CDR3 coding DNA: TGTGCCAGCTCGGGACAGAACATCATGAACACTGAAGCTTTCTTT. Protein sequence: CASSGQNIMNTEAFF.

As DNA, the CDR3 is TGTGCTAGTGGTTCGGGACAGTCAAGCTCCTACGAGCAGTACTTC. Amino acids: CASGSGQSSSYEQYF. V and J are TRBV12-5 and TRBJ2-7, with 7 bases fitting TRBD1. Germline lookup yields CDR1 LGHNT and CDR2 FRNRAP. The CDR3 totals 15 residues. Unmatched junction bases numbered 6, after V lost 4 bases and J lost 0 bases.

The CDR3 DNA reads TGTGCCACCAGTGAACCCCTTACTAGCGGGAGAGCCGGGGAGCTGTTTTTT. This encodes CATSEPLTSGRAGELFF. The chain uses TRBV24-1 and TRBJ2-2, with 11 bases that match TRBD2. J was trimmed by 6 bases and V by 4 bases; bases with no gene match: 9. In germline, CDR1 is KGHDR, CDR2 SFDVKD. The length of the CDR3 is 17 residues.

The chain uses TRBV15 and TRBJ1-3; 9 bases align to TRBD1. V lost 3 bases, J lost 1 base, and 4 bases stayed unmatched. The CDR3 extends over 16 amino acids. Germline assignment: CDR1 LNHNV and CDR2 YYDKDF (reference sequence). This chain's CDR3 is CATSRDRGVSGNTIYF. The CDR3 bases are TGTGCCACCAGCAGGGACAGGGGAGTTTCTGGAAACACCATATATTTT.

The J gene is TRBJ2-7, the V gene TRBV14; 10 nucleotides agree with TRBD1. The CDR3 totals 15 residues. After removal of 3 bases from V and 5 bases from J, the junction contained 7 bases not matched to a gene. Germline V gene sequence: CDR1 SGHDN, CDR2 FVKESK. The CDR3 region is CASSQGGQGIHEQYF. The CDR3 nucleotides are TGTGCCAGCAGCCAGGGGGGACAGGGGATCCACGAGCAGTACTTC.

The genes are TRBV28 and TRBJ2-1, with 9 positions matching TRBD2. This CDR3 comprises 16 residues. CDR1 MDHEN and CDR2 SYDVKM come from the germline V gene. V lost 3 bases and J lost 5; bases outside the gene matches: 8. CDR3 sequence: CASSFRREGLHNEQFF. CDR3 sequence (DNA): TGTGCCAGCAGTTTTAGGCGGGAGGGCCTCCACAATGAGCAGTTCTTC.

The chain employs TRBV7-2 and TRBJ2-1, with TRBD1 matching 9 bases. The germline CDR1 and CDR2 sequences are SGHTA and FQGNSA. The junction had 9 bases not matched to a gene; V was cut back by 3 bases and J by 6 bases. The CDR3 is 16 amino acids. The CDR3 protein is CASSFTTGTGSNEQFF. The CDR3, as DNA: TGTGCCAGCAGCTTTACAACCGGGACAGGGTCCAATGAGCAGTTCTTC. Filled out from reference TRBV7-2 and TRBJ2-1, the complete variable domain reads GAGVSQSPSNKVTEKGKDVELRCDPISGHTALYWYRQSLGQGLEFLIYFQGNSAPDKSGLPSDRFSAERTGGSVSTLTIQRTQQEDSAVYLCASSFTTGTGSNEQFFGPGTRLTVL.